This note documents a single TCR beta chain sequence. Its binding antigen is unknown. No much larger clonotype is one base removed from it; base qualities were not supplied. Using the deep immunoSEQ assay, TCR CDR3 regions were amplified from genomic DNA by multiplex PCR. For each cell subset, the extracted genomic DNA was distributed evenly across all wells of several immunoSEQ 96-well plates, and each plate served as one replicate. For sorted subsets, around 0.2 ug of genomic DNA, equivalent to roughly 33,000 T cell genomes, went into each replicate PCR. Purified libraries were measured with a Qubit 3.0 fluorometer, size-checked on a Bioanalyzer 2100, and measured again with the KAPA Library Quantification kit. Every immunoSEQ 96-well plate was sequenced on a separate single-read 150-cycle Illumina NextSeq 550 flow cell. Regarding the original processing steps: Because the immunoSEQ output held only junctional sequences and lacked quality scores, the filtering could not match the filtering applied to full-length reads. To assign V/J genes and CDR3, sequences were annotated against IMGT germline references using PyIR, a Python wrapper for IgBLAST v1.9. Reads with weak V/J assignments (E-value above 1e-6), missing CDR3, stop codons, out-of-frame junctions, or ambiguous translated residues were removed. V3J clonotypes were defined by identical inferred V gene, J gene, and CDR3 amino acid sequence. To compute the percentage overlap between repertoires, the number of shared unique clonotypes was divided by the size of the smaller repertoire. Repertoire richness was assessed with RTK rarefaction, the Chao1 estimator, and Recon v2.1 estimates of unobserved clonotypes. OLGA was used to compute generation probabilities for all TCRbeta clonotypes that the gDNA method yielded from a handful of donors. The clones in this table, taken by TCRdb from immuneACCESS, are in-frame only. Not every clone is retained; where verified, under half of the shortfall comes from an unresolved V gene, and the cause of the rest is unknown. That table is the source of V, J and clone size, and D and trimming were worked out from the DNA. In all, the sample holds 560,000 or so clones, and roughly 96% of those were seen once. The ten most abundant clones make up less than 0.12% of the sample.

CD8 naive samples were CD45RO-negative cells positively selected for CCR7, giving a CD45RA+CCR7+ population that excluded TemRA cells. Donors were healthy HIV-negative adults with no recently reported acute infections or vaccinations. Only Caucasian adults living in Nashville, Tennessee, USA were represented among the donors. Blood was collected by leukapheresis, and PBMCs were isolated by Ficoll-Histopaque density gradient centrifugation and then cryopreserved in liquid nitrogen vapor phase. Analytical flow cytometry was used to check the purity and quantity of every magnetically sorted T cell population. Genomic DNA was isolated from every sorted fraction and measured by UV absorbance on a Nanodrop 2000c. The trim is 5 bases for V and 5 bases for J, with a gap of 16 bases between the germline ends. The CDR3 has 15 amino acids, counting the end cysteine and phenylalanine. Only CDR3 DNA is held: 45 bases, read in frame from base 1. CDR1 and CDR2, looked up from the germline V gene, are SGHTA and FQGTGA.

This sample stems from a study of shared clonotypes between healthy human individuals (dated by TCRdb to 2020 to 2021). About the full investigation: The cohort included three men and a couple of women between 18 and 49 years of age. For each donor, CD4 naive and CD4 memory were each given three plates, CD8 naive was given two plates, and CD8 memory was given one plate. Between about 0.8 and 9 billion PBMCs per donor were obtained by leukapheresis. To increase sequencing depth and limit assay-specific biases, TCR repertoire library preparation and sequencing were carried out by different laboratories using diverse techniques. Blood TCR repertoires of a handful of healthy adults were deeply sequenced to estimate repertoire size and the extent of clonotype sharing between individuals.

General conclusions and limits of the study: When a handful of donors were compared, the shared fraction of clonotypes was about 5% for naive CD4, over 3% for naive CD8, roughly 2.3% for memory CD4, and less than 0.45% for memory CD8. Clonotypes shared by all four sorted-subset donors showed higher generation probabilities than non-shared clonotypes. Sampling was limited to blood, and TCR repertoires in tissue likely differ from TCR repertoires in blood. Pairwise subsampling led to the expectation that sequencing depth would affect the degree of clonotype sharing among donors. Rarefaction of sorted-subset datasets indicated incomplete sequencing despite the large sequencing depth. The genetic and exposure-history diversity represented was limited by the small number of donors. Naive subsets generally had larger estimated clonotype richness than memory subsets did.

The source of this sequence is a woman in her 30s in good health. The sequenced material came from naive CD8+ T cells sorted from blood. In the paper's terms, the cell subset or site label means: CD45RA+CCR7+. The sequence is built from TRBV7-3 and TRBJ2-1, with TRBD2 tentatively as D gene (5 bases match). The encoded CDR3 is CASSQTSYGDNEQFF. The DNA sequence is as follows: TGTGCCAGCAGCCAGACATCCTACGGGGACAATGAGCAGTTCTTC.